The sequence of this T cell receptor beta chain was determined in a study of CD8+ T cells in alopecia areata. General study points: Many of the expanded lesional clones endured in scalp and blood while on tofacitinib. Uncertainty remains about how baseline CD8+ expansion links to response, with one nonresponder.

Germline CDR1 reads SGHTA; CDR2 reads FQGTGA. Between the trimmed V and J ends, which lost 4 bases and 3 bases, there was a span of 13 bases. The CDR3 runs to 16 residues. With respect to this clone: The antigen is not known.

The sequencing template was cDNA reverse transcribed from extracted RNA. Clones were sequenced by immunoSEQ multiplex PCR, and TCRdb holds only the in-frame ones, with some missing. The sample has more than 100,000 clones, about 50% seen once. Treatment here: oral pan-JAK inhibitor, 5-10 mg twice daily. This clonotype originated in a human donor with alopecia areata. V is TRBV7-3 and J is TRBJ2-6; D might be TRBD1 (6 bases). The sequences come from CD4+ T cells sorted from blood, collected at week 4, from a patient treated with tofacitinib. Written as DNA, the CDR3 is TGTGCCAGCAGCTCTGTCAGGGGCCGTGGGGCCAACGTCCTGACTTTC. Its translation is CASSSVRGRGANVLTF.